The 26 T cell receptor beta chains given below trace back to one sample, sequenced in a study of technical replicates of blood from a few donors. Repertoires were generated with immunoSEQ multiplex PCR, while TCRdb's copy carries only in-frame clones and drops some. Among tens of thousands of clones, 85% to 95% were seen once, and the ten largest hold 3%. The source material was PBMCs. Receptors were obtained from a human donor in good health. Some clones in this sample may be carry-over from other donors' samples.

This clone was seen once. V gene TRBV4-2 combines with J gene TRBJ1-2, with D possibly TRBD1 on 6 matching bases. The germline V gene has CDR1 LGHNA and CDR2 YNFKEQ. V lost 6 bases to trimming and J lost 8 bases, with 19 bases between them. There are 14 residues in the CDR3. The CDR3 bases are TGTGCCAGCAGGAACCCAGGGGCCCTTGGAGGCTACACCTTC. Translating it yields CASRNPGALGGYTF.

The chain uses TRBV2 and TRBJ2-7; TRBD1 matches 9 bases. In germline, CDR1 is SNHLY, CDR2 FYNNEI. CDR3 size: 14 residues. Germline trimming cut 4 bases from V and 4 bases from J; bases unmatched to any gene: 5. The CDR3 sequence: CASSVGTGIYEQYF. The DNA of the CDR3 is TGTGCCAGCAGTGTTGGGACAGGGATTTACGAGCAGTACTTC.

The chain employs TRBV7-6 and TRBJ1-1, with 7 bases identical to TRBD1. There are 15 residues in the CDR3. From germline, CDR1 is SGHVS and CDR2 FNYEAQ. The V and J ends lost 6 bases and 2 bases, in that order; junction bases with no gene match: 9. CDR3 region: CASRPETGTNTEAFF. DNA of the CDR3: TGTGCCAGCAGGCCGGAGACAGGGACAAACACTGAAGCTTTCTTT.

V is TRBV10-3 and J is TRBJ2-1, with D uncertain. The CDR3 sequence is 12 residues long. Between the trimmed V and J ends, which lost 2 bases and 4 bases, there was a span of 3 bases. Germline values: CDR1 ENHRY, CDR2 SYGVKD. CDR3 in amino acids: CAISETYNEQFF. DNA for the CDR3: TGTGCCATCAGTGAGACATACAATGAGCAGTTCTTC.

The rearrangement links TRBV27 to TRBJ1-1; 10 positions agree with TRBD1. This CDR3 has 16 amino acids. V was clipped by 5 bases and J by 4 bases; unmatched bases: 10. CDR1 is MNHEY and CDR2 is SMNVEV in the germline V gene (reference sequence). The CDR3 spells CASSHGTGAGVTEAFF. The CDR3 region has the DNA TGTGCCAGCAGTCACGGGACAGGGGCGGGTGTCACTGAAGCTTTCTTT.

This chain joins TRBV7-2 and TRBJ1-3, with 9 bases that match TRBD1. The CDR3 has 17 residues. CDR1 is SGHTA, CDR2 FQGNSA, per germline. V lost 5 bases, J lost 1 base, and 9 bases stayed unmatched. The CDR3 loop reads CASSARGQGNSGNTIYF. CDR3 bases: TGTGCCAGCAGCGCTAGGGGACAGGGTAATTCTGGAAACACCATATATTTT.

The V gene is TRBV5-1, the J gene TRBJ2-5; TRBD1 agrees at 7 bases. Germline assignment: CDR1 SGHRS and CDR2 YFSETQ. This CDR3 contains 14 residues. V trimming: 3 bases; J trimming: 4 bases; junction bases outside the gene matches: 6. CDR3 coding DNA: TGCGCCAGCAGCTCTGGACAGGCCGGAGAGACCCAGTACTTC. This translates into CASSSGQAGETQYF.

V usage is TRBV10-3 and J usage is TRBJ1-1; the D is unclear. The germline V gene encodes CDR1 ENHRY and CDR2 SYGVKD. Trimming shortened V by 4 bases and J by 1 base, and 10 bases separated the two germline ends. This CDR3 has 14 amino acids. The CDR3 here is CAISVGLWNTEAFF. The CDR3 nucleotides are TGTGCCATCAGTGTGGGCCTATGGAACACTGAAGCTTTCTTT.

This chain uses TRBV7-9 with TRBJ2-3; 8 bases align to TRBD2. This CDR3 region has 16 residues. V lost 5 bases and J lost 2; bases outside the gene matches: 9. CDR1 and CDR2 from the germline V gene are SEHNR and FQNEAQ (reference sequence). CDR3 nucleotides: TGTGCCAGCAGCCGTGGCGGGGGGACTGACACAGATACGCAGTATTTT. The encoded protein is CASSRGGGTDTDTQYF.

This clone was counted once. The V call is TRBV19, the J call TRBJ2-7, with unresolved D. The CDR3 loop spans 13 amino acids. V was pared by 3 bases and J by 9 bases, with 15 bases between. From germline, CDR1 is LNHDA and CDR2 SQIVND (reference sequence). The CDR3 here is CASSMVDSSAQYF. The CDR3 nucleotides read TGTGCCAGTAGTATGGTCGACTCCTCTGCGCAGTACTTC.

The chain employs TRBV9 and TRBJ1-1, with TRBD1 identical over 10 bases. The CDR3 sequence is 14 residues long. Unmatched junction bases numbered 2, after V lost 2 bases and J lost 4 bases. Germline-derived CDR1 and CDR2 are SGDLS and YYNGEE. The CDR3 coding sequence is TGTGCCAGCAGCGTGCGGACAGGGGGCACTGAAGCTTTCTTT. This codes for CASSVRTGGTEAFF. Variable domain in full (rest from reference TRBV9 and TRBJ1-1): DSGVTQTPKHLITATGQRVTLRCSPRSGDLSVYWYQQSLDQGLQFLIQYYNGEERAKGNILERFSAQQFPDLHSELNLSSLELGDSALYFCASSVRTGGTEAFFGQGTRLTVV.

The gene calls are TRBV30 and TRBJ2-3; D is perhaps TRBD2 (5 bases). Looked up from germline, CDR1 is GTSNPN and CDR2 is SVGIG (reference sequence). V was clipped by 7 bases and J by 0 bases, with 17 bases between them. This CDR3 has 15 amino acids. The CDR3 DNA follows: TGTGCCTCGTCCTCTGGGCGGGTTAGCACAGATACGCAGTATTTT. The encoded protein is CASSSGRVSTDTQYF.

The CDR3 is CASSSGELFF. CDR3 bases: TGTGCCAGTAGTTCTGGGGAGCTGTTTTTT. The chain links TRBV19 to TRBJ2-2; D is uncertain. V was pared by 5 bases and J by 8 bases, with 3 bases between. This CDR3 region has 10 residues. CDR1 and CDR2 from the germline V gene are LNHDA and SQIVND (reference sequence).

The chain is built from TRBV25-1 and TRBJ2-3, with a tentative D call TRBD2 (6 bases). In germline, CDR1 is MGHDK, CDR2 SYGVNS. CDR3 length: 15 residues. With 1 base removed from V and 2 bases from J, the gap between germline ends came to 10 bases. The CDR3: CASSEFSGYTDTQYF. The CDR3 DNA reads TGTGCCAGCAGTGAATTCAGCGGGTACACAGATACGCAGTATTTT. The variable domain in full, with the rest retrieved from reference TRBV25-1 and TRBJ2-3, is EADIYQTPRYLVIGTGKKITLECSQTMGHDKMYWYQQDPGMELHLIHYSYGVNSTEKGDLSSESTVSRIRTEHFPLTLESARPSHTSQYLCASSEFSGYTDTQYFGPGTRLTVL.

The rearrangement joins TRBV7-8 to TRBJ1-1; TRBD1 matches 8 bases. Germline CDR1 is SGHVS and CDR2 is FQNEAQ. With V trimmed by 4 bases and J by 1 base, 2 bases remained unmatched. This CDR3 region has 14 residues. The CDR3 spells CASSSGQGNTEAFF. The CDR3 DNA reads as TGTGCCAGCAGCTCCGGACAGGGGAACACTGAAGCTTTCTTT. The full variable domain, with the rest looked up from reference TRBV7-8 and TRBJ1-1, is GAGVSQSPRYKVAKRGQDVALRCDPISGHVSLFWYQQALGQGPEFLTYFQNEAQLDKSGLPSDRFFAERPEGSVSTLKIQRTQQEDSAVYLCASSSGQGNTEAFFGQGTRLTVV.

The chain has TRBV5-1 and TRBJ1-1; 11 nucleotides line up with TRBD1. Trimming took 3 bases from V and 1 from J; bases not matched to a gene: 5. This CDR3 has 16 amino acids. The germline V gene encodes CDR1 SGHRS and CDR2 YFSETQ. The CDR3 nucleotides are TGCGCCAGCAGCTACACCGGGACAGGGGGGAACACTGAAGCTTTCTTT. Amino acid sequence: CASSYTGTGGNTEAFF.

This clone appeared many times. A junction boundary mismatches the germline segment, possibly from a read error. The rearrangement uses TRBV7-2 and TRBJ2-7; the D call may be TRBD1 or TRBD2 (7 bases each). The length of the CDR3 is 14 residues. Germline CDR1 reads SGHTA; CDR2 reads FQGNSA. This CDR3 reads CASRLGGGSYEQYF. In nucleotides, the CDR3 is TGTGCCAGCAGATTAGGGGGCGGGAGCTACGAGCAGTACTTC.

The genes are TRBV6-6 and TRBJ2-1; TRBD1 matches 8 bases. Trimming at V came to 2 bases and at J to 13 bases, leaving 4 bases not matched to a gene. The CDR3 loop spans 12 amino acids. Germline-derived CDR1 and CDR2 are MNHNY and SVGAGI (reference sequence). The CDR3 DNA is TGTGCCAGCAGTTACAAGGACAGGGATCAGTTCTTC. Translated: CASSYKDRDQFF.

V is TRBV4-3 and J is TRBJ2-2; TRBD1 matches 8 bases. The V segment lost 0 bases and the J segment 0 bases; nucleotides outside the gene matches: 6. Germline lookup yields CDR1 LGHNA and CDR2 YSLEER. CDR3 length: 18 residues. The CDR3 is CASSQEGPGGTNTGELFF. The CDR3 region has the DNA TGCGCCAGCAGCCAAGAAGGGCCAGGGGGCACGAACACCGGGGAGCTGTTTTTT.

This chain joins TRBV7-3 and TRBJ1-1; a possible D gene is TRBD1 (6 bases). The CDR3 is 17 residues long. CDR1 and CDR2 from the germline V gene are SGHTA and FQGTGA. V was trimmed by 5 bases and J by 0 bases, leaving 19 bases between them. Here the CDR3 DNA reads TGTGCCAGCAGCCCTCGGGTAGGGCAGGGGATGAACACTGAAGCTTTCTTT. Its protein is CASSPRVGQGMNTEAFF. Filled out from reference TRBV7-3 and TRBJ1-1, the complete variable domain reads GAGVSQTPSNKVTEKGKYVELRCDPISGHTALYWYRQSLGQGPEFLIYFQGTGAADDSGLPNDRFFAVRPEGSVSTLKIQRTERGDSAVYLCASSPRVGQGMNTEAFFGQGTRLTVV.

This clone came up once. The genes are TRBV2 and TRBJ2-1; the D gene is possibly TRBD2 (5 bases). Germline assignment: CDR1 SNHLY and CDR2 FYNNEI. The V gene lost 7 bases and the J gene lost 9 bases, with 19 bases spanning the gap. The CDR3 totals 14 residues. CDR3 DNA sequence: TGTGCCAGCACCCAGCCGGGGTGGTTGCTTGAGCAGTTCTTC. It is translated as CASTQPGWLLEQFF.

V gene TRBV7-2 combines with J gene TRBJ1-5; the D is unclear. The CDR3 spans 12 residues. The V end lost 0 bases, the J end lost 6 bases, and 3 bases lay between the germline ends. Per the germline V gene, CDR1 is SGHTA and CDR2 is FQGNSA. The DNA of the CDR3 is TGTGCCAGCAGCTTAGCCGGTCAGCCCCAGCATTTT. This translates into CASSLAGQPQHF.

The chain has TRBV11-3 and TRBJ1-2; 10 positions match TRBD1. This CDR3 has 20 residues. V lost 0 bases, J lost 4 bases, and 17 bases stayed unmatched. CDR1 and CDR2 from the germline V gene are SGHNT and YENEEA. CDR3 sequence: CASSLEYTSTGGAKSYGYTF. The CDR3 nucleotides read TGTGCCAGCAGCTTAGAGTACACCTCGACAGGGGGCGCCAAGAGCTATGGCTACACCTTC.

The chain recombines TRBV11-2 with TRBJ2-7; 7 positions agree with TRBD1. The DNA matches TRBJ2-1 better at its end, which makes the J call doubtful. This CDR3 region has 14 residues. Per the germline V gene, CDR1 is SGHAT and CDR2 is FQNNGV. The CDR3 coding sequence is TGTGCCAGCAGCTATACAGGGGTCGCCTACGAGCAGTTCTTC. Protein: CASSYTGVAYEQFF.

V and J are TRBV30 and TRBJ2-5; TRBD2 matches 8 bases. Unmatched junction bases numbered 2, after V lost 0 bases and J lost 5 bases. The CDR3 spans 13 residues. The germline V gene encodes CDR1 GTSNPN and CDR2 SVGIG (reference sequence). The DNA of the CDR3 is TGTGCCTGGAGTGTCGGACTAGCTGAGACCCAGTACTTC. The encoded protein is CAWSVGLAETQYF.

The rearrangement uses TRBV11-2 and TRBJ1-2, with TRBD1 matching over 7 bases. This CDR3 comprises 15 residues. Germline lookup yields CDR1 SGHAT and CDR2 FQNNGV. The junction had 5 bases not matched to a gene; V was cut back by 0 bases and J by 4 bases. The CDR3 sequence: CASSLDGTALYGYTF. The CDR3 DNA reads as TGTGCCAGCAGCTTAGACGGGACAGCCCTCTATGGCTACACCTTC. Together with reference TRBV11-2 and TRBJ1-2, the CDR3 gives the full variable domain: EAGVAQSPRYKIIEKRQSVAFWCNPISGHATLYWYQQILGQGPKLLIQFQNNGVVDDSQLPKDRFSAERLKGVDSTLKIQPAKLEDSAVYLCASSLDGTALYGYTFGSGTRLTVV.